This is a list of T cell receptor beta chains from one sample in a study of blood T cell repertoires in COVID-19. The method was immunoSEQ multiplex PCR; TCRdb's version includes in-frame clones alone and lacks a portion of them. The table shows 300,000 to 450,000 clones, with roughly 85% occurring only once. Sequenced: peripheral blood. The receptors stem from a woman younger than 30 with acute or convalescent COVID-19. Both conserved end residues are part of each CDR3. The order of the fields is clone size, J gene, V gene, D gene, CDR3 protein, CDR3 DNA. The D gene is left open where the match is weak. Rows give clone size only sometimes, using once, few, many, or a class for an expanded clone.

>.|TRBJ2-3|TRBV9|TRBD2
CASSVVLAGGTDTQYF
TGTGCCAGCAGCGTCGTCCTAGCGGGAGGGACGGATACGCAGTATTTT
>.|TRBJ1-4|TRBV18|.
CASSLSEGRTNEKLFF
TGTGCCAGCTCACTCTCGGAGGGTCGCACTAATGAAAAACTGTTTTTT
>.|TRBJ1-1|TRBV5-1|.
CASSLGWTERNTEAFF
TGCGCCAGCAGCTTGGGTTGGACAGAGAGGAACACTGAAGCTTTCTTT
>.|TRBJ1-2|TRBV9|TRBD1
CASSRGQGFGYTF
TGTGCCAGCAGCAGGGGACAGGGTTTTGGCTACACCTTC
>.|TRBJ1-2|TRBV5-1|TRBD1
CASSSSGTGVYGYTF
TGCGCCAGCAGCTCCTCCGGGACAGGGGTCTATGGCTACACCTTC
>.|TRBJ1-2|TRBV18|TRBD1
CASSPRDRGEYGYTF
TGTGCCAGCTCACCTAGAGACAGGGGCGAATATGGCTACACCTTC
>.|TRBJ1-6|TRBV10-2|TRBD1
CASSDTGDNSPLHF
TGCGCCAGCAGTGATACAGGGGATAATTCACCCCTCCACTTT
>few|TRBJ1-1|TRBV27|TRBD1
CASRERDRVAEAFF
TGTGCCAGCAGGGAACGGGACAGGGTCGCTGAAGCTTTCTTT
>few|TRBJ2-7|TRBV30|.
CAWSPGSSYEQYF
TGTGCCTGGAGCCCCGGTTCTTCCTACGAGCAGTACTTC
>.|TRBJ2-5|TRBV4-1|.
CASSQTEAYETQYF
TGCGCCAGCAGCCAGACCGAAGCGTATGAGACCCAGTACTTC
>.|TRBJ1-1|TRBV9|.
CASSVSSRENTEAFF
TGTGCCAGCAGCGTAAGTTCCAGGGAGAACACTGAAGCTTTCTTT
>.|TRBJ1-4|TRBV7-9|.
CASSFLGHSTNEKLFF
TGTGCCAGCAGCTTCCTCGGACATTCAACTAATGAAAAACTGTTTTTT
>.|TRBJ2-7|TRBV9|.
CASGPLTGVGEQYF
TGTGCCAGCGGGCCCTTGACGGGAGTCGGAGAGCAGTACTTC
>.|TRBJ2-7|TRBV5-1|.
CASSLGTVYYEQYF
TGCGCCAGCAGCTTGGGGACAGTTTACTACGAGCAGTACTTC
>.|TRBJ1-5|TRBV19|.
CASSSRSGNQPQHF
TGTGCCAGTAGTTCCAGGTCTGGCAATCAGCCCCAGCATTTT
>.|TRBJ2-3|TRBV5-1|TRBD2
CASRLGLAGADTDTQYF
TGCGCCAGCAGGCTGGGACTAGCGGGAGCGGACACAGATACGCAGTATTTT
>.|TRBJ1-4|TRBV9|.
CASSGQDEKLFF
TGTGCCAGCAGCGGACAGGACGAAAAACTGTTTTTT
>few|TRBJ2-7|TRBV19|TRBD1
CASSISRDRGYYEQYF
TGTGCCAGTAGTATATCCCGGGACAGGGGATACTACGAGCAGTACTTC
>few|TRBJ2-2|TRBV6-4|.
CASSDPRSGAITGELFF
TGTGCCAGCAGTGATCCCCGATCAGGGGCCATCACCGGGGAGCTGTTTTTT
>.|TRBJ2-7|TRBV9|TRBD1
CASSEGQGLGTYEQYF
TGTGCCAGCAGCGAGGGACAGGGTTTAGGGACCTACGAGCAGTACTTC
>.|TRBJ2-3|TRBV15|TRBD2
CATSRTGLAGVITDTQYF
TGTGCCACCAGCAGAACGGGACTAGCGGGAGTTATCACAGATACGCAGTATTTT
>.|TRBJ1-2|TRBV19|.
CASSYDRNYGYTF
TGTGCCAGTAGTTACGACAGAAACTATGGCTACACCTTC
>few|TRBJ2-7|TRBV28|TRBD1
CASSIRSWDRVLDEQYF
TGTGCCAGCAGTATACGATCCTGGGACAGGGTGTTAGACGAGCAGTACTTC
>.|TRBJ1-5|TRBV11-2|.
CASSFSPVSNQPQHF
TGTGCCAGCAGCTTCTCTCCCGTTAGCAATCAGCCCCAGCATTTT
>.|TRBJ1-2|TRBV11-2|.
CASSLEGQANYGYTF
TGTGCCAGCAGCTTAGAAGGCCAGGCTAACTATGGCTACACCTTC
>.|TRBJ1-2|TRBV6-6|.
CASSTPGGGINYGYTF
TGTGCCAGCAGTACCCCGGGGGGAGGGATTAACTATGGCTACACCTTC
>.|TRBJ2-7|TRBV3-1/TRBV3-2|TRBD2
CASSLGTSGAYEQYF
TGTGCCAGCAGCCTGGGGACTAGCGGGGCCTACGAGCAGTACTTC
>.|TRBJ1-2|TRBV11-1|.
CASSPTGFYGYTF
TGTGCCAGCAGCCCCACAGGATTCTATGGCTACACCTTC
>.|TRBJ2-5|TRBV5-1|.
CASSSGTSRQTQYF
TGCGCCAGCAGCTCAGGCACTAGTAGACAGACCCAGTACTTC
>.|TRBJ1-2|TRBV28|TRBD1
CASSQEGQGVDYGYTF
TGTGCCAGCAGTCAAGAGGGACAGGGAGTGGACTATGGCTACACCTTC
>.|TRBJ2-1|TRBV5-1|.
CASSPRGDYNEQFF
TGCGCCAGCAGCCCCAGGGGTGATTACAATGAGCAGTTCTTC
>.|TRBJ1-4|TRBV11-2|TRBD1
CASSLRQGIEKLFF
TGTGCCAGCAGCTTAAGACAGGGGATTGAAAAACTGTTTTTT
>.|TRBJ1-2|TRBV19|.
CASSIQTGTYGYTF
TGTGCCAGTAGTATCCAAACAGGGACCTATGGCTACACCTTC
>.|TRBJ2-3|TRBV9|TRBD1
CASSERQGASTDTQYF
TGTGCCAGCAGCGAACGACAGGGGGCGAGTACAGATACGCAGTATTTT
>.|TRBJ2-1|TRBV27|.
CASSLSVAPYNEQFF
TGTGCCAGCAGTTTATCGGTGGCCCCCTACAATGAGCAGTTCTTC
>.|TRBJ1-1|TRBV7-9|.
CASTDTGYGNTEAFF
TGTGCCAGCACCGACACAGGATACGGGAACACTGAAGCTTTCTTT
>.|TRBJ1-2|TRBV18|.
CASSPSTEIYGYTF
TGTGCCAGCTCACCCTCGACAGAGATCTATGGCTACACCTTC
>.|TRBJ2-7|TRBV19|.
CASSIGGPSYEQYF
TGTGCCAGTAGTATTGGGGGCCCCTCCTACGAGCAGTACTTC
>few|TRBJ1-5|TRBV5-8|.
CASSYKGGAGQPQHF
TGTGCCAGCAGCTACAAGGGGGGGGCAGGACAGCCCCAGCATTTT
>.|TRBJ2-1|TRBV12-5|.
CASGLVLGGSSYNEQFF
TGTGCTAGTGGTTTGGTACTTGGGGGGAGCTCCTACAATGAGCAGTTCTTC
>.|TRBJ2-7|TRBV27|TRBD2
CATGGRNEQYF
TGTGCTACGGGGGGGAGAAACGAGCAGTACTTC
>.|TRBJ1-2|TRBV14|TRBD1
CASSQLPGQGNYGYTF
TGTGCCAGCAGCCAACTACCGGGACAGGGGAACTATGGCTACACCTTC
>.|TRBJ2-6|TRBV19|.
CASSPSLGGSGANVLTF
TGTGCCAGTAGTCCGTCATTAGGAGGCTCTGGGGCCAACGTCCTGACTTTC
>.|TRBJ1-1|TRBV14|.
CASSYSGGKGDTEAFF
TGTGCCAGCAGCTACTCGGGTGGAAAGGGGGACACTGAAGCTTTCTTT
>few|TRBJ1-2|TRBV28|.
CASSNQNYGYTF
TGTGCCAGCAGTAATCAAAACTATGGCTACACCTTC
>.|TRBJ1-5|TRBV12-3/TRBV12-4|.
CASSPGSQPQHF
TGTGCCAGCAGTCCCGGGAGTCAGCCCCAGCATTTT
>.|TRBJ2-7|TRBV10-1|.
CASSEVGSGDEQYF
TGCGCCAGCAGTGAGGTCGGGTCCGGGGACGAGCAGTACTTC
>few|TRBJ2-1|TRBV9|.
CASSPEGDDEQFF
TGTGCCAGCAGCCCCGAGGGGGATGATGAGCAGTTCTTC
>.|TRBJ2-7|TRBV30|TRBD1
CAWRGQGYEQYF
TGTGCCTGGAGGGGACAGGGCTACGAGCAGTACTTC
>once|TRBJ1-2|TRBV28|TRBD1
CASSPTLYLQGTPYGYTF
TGTGCCAGCAGTCCTACTCTCTATTTACAGGGGACACCATATGGCTACACCTTC
>.|TRBJ1-4|TRBV5-6|TRBD1
CASSRDRDSTNEKLFF
TGTGCCAGCAGCCGGGACAGGGATTCGACTAATGAAAAACTGTTTTTT
>.|TRBJ1-2|TRBV21-1|.
CASSKGAGGNYGYTF
TGTGCCAGCAGCAAAGGTGCAGGGGGAAACTATGGCTACACCTTC
>.|TRBJ1-1|TRBV12-3/TRBV12-4|.
CASSLKLGGWAFF
TGTGCCAGCAGTTTAAAGCTTGGGGGCTGGGCTTTCTTT
>.|TRBJ1-5|TRBV28|TRBD1
CASSFYRGQDQPQHF
TGTGCCAGCAGTTTTTACAGGGGGCAGGATCAGCCCCAGCATTTT
>.|TRBJ1-2|TRBV5-1|TRBD1
CASSGGPGQGSFGYGYTF
TGCGCCAGCAGCGGTGGGCCGGGACAGGGGAGTTTCGGCTATGGCTACACCTTC
>.|TRBJ2-6|TRBV24-1|.
CATSGRGQGVSGANVLTF
TGTGCCACCAGTGGACGGGGGCAGGGGGTCAGTGGGGCCAACGTCCTGACTTTC
>.|TRBJ1-6|TRBV4-1|.
CASSLAYNSPLHF
TGCGCCAGCAGCCTAGCGTATAATTCACCCCTCCACTTT
>.|TRBJ2-5|TRBV24-1|TRBD1
CATSDSGQGYLETQYF
TGTGCCACCAGTGATTCGGGACAGGGTTATCTAGAGACCCAGTACTTC
>.|TRBJ1-2|TRBV6-1|.
CASSARGRTSNYGYTF
TGTGCCAGCAGTGCGCGGGGACGGACATCGAACTATGGCTACACCTTC
>.|TRBJ1-5|TRBV5-5|.
CASTQGFSNQPQHF
TGTGCCAGCACCCAGGGTTTTAGCAATCAGCCCCAGCATTTT